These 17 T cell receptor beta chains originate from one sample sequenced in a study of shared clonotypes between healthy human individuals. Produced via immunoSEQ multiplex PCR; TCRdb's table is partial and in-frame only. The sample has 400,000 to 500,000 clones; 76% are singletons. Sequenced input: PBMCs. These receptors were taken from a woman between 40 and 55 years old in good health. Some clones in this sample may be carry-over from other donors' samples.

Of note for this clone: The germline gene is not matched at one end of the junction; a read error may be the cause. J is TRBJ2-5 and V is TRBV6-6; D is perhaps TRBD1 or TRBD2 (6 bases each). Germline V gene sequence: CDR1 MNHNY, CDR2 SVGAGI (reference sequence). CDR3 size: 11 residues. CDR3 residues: CASSYNRDWNF. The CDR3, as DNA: TGTGCCAGCAGTTACAACAGGGACTGGAACTTC.

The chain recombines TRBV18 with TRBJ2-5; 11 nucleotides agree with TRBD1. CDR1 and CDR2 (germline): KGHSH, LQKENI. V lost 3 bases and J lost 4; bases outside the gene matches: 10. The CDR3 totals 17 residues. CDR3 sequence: CASSPFLGTGGRETQYF. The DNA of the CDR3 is TGTGCCAGCTCACCTTTCCTTGGGACAGGGGGTCGAGAGACCCAGTACTTC. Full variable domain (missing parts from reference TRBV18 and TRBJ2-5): NAGVMQNPRHLVRRRGQEARLRCSPMKGHSHVYWYRQLPEEGLKFMVYLQKENIIDESGMPKERFSAEFPKEGPSILRIQQVVRGDSAAYFCASSPFLGTGGRETQYFGPGTRLLVL.

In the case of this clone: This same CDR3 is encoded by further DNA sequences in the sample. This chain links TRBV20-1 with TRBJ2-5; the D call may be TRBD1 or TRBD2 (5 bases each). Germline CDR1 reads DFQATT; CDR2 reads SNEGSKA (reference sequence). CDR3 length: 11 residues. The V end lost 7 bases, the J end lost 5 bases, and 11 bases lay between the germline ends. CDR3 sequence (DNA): TGCAGTGTGGGGGACGCGGAGACCCAGTACTTC. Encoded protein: CSVGDAETQYF.

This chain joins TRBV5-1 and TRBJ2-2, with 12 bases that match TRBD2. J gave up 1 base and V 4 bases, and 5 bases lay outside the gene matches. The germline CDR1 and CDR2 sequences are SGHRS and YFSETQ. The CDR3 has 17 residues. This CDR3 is CASSPGLAGGNTGELFF. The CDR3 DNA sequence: TGCGCCAGCAGCCCGGGACTAGCGGGCGGGAACACCGGGGAGCTGTTTTTT.

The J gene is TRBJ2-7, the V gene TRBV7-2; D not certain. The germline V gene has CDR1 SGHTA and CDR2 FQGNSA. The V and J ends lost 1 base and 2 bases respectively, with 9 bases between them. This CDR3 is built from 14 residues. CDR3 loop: CASSLDYNTYEQYF. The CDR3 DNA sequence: TGTGCCAGCAGCTTAGATTACAACACCTACGAGCAGTACTTC.

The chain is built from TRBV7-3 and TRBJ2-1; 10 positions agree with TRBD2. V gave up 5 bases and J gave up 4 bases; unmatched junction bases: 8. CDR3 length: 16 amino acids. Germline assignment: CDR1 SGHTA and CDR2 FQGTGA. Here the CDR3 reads CASSAASSGSYNEQFF. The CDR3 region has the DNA TGTGCCAGCAGCGCCGCCTCTAGCGGGAGTTACAATGAGCAGTTCTTC.

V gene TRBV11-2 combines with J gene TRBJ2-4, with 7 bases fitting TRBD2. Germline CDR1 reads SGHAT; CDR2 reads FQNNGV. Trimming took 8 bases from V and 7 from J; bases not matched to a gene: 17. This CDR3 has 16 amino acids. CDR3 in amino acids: CASAPDLRERANIQYF. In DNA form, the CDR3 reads TGTGCCAGCGCCCCGGATTTGCGGGAGCGCGCTAACATTCAGTACTTC.

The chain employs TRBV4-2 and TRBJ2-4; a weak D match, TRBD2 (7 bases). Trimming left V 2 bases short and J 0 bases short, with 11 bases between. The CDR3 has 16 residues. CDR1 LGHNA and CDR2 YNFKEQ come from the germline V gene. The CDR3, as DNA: TGTGCCAGCAGCCAAAAGGGGGGGCTAGCCAAAAACATTCAGTACTTC. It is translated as CASSQKGGLAKNIQYF.

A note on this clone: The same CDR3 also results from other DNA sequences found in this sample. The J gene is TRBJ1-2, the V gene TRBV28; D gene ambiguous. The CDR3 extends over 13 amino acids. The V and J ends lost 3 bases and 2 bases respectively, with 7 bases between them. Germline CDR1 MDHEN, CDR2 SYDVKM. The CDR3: CASSLTGNYGYTF. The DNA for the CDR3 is TGTGCCAGCAGTTTGACGGGGAACTATGGCTACACCTTC.

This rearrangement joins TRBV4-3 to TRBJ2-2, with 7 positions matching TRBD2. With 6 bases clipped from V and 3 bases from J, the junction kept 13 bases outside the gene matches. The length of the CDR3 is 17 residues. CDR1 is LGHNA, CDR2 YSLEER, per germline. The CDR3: CASRGSRGRGDTGELFF. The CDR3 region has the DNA TGCGCCAGCAGGGGGAGTCGCGGGAGAGGGGACACCGGGGAGCTGTTTTTT.

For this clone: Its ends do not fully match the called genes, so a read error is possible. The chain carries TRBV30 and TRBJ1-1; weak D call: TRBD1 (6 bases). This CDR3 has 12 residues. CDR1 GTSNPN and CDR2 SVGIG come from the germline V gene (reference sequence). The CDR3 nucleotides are TGTGTCTGGGGCAGGGGTCAGACTGAAGCTTTCTTT. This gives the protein CVWGRGQTEAFF.

This CDR3 reads CASSAEGFGTQYF. CDR3 nucleotide sequence: TGTGCCAGCAGCGCTGAGGGATTCGGGACCCAGTACTTC. The chain joins TRBV9 to TRBJ2-5, with D possibly matching TRBD2 (5 bases). V was clipped by 3 bases and J by 7 bases, with 13 bases between them. The V gene's germline CDR1 is SGDLS and CDR2 YYNGEE. This CDR3 spans 13 amino acids.

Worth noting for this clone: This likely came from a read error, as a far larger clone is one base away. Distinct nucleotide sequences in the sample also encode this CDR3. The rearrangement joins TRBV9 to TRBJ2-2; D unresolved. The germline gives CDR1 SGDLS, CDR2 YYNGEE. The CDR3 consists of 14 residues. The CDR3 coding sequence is TGTGCCAGCAGCGTAGTCGGAGACACTGGGGAGCTGTTTTTT. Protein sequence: CASSVVGDTGELFF.

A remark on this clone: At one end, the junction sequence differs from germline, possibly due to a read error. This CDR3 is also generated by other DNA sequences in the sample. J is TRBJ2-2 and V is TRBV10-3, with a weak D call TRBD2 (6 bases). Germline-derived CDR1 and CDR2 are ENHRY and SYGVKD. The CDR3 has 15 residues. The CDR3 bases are TGTGCCATCAGTGATCGCGGGGAAAACACCGGGGAGCTGTTTTTC. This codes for CAISDRGENTGELFF.

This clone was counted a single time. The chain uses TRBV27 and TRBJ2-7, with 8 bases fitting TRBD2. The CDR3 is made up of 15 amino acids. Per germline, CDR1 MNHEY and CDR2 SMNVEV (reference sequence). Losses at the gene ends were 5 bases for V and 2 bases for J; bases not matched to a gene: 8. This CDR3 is CASSVSAGGTYEQYF. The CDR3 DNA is TGTGCCAGCAGTGTCAGTGCGGGAGGTACCTACGAGCAGTACTTC.

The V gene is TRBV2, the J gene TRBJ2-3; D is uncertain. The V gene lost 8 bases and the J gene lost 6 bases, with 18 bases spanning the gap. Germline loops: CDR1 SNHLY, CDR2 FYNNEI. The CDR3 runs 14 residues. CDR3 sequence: CASGVGTSADTQYF. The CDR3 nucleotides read TGTGCCAGCGGGGTGGGCACCTCAGCCGATACGCAGTATTTT. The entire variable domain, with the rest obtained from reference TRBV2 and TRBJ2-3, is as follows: EPEVTQTPSHQVTQMGQEVILRCVPISNHLYFYWYRQILGQKVEFLVSFYNNEISEKSEIFDDQFSVERPDGSNFTLKIRSTKLEDSAMYFCASGVGTSADTQYFGPGTRLTVL.

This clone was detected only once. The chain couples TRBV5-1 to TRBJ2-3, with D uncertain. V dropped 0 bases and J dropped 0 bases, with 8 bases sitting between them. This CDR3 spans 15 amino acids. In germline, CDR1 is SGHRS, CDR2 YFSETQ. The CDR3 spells CASSLAKTSTDTQYF. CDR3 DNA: TGCGCCAGCAGCTTGGCCAAGACAAGCACAGATACGCAGTATTTT. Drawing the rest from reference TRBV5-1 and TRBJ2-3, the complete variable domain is KAGVTQTPRYLIKTRGQQVTLSCSPISGHRSVSWYQQTPGQGLQFLFEYFSETQRNKGNFPGRFSGRQFSNSRSEMNVSTLELGDSALYLCASSLAKTSTDTQYFGPGTRLTVL.